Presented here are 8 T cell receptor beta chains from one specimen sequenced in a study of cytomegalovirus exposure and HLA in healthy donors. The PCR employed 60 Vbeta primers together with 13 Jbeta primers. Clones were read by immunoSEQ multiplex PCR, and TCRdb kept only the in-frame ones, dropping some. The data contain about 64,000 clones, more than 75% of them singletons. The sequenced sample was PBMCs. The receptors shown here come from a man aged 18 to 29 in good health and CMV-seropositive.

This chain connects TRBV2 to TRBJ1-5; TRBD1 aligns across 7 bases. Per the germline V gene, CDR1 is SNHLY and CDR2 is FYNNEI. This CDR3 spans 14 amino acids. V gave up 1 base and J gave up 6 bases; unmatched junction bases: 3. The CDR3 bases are TGTGCCAGCAGTGAAGGACAGGGAGGTCAGCCCCAGCATTTT. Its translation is CASSEGQGGQPQHF.

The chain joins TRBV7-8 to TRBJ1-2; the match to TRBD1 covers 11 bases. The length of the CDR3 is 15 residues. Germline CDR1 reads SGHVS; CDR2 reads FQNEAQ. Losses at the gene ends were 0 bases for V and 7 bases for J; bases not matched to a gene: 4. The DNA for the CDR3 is TGTGCCAGCAGCTTAGCGGACAGGGGGCATCGTGGCTACACCTTC. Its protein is CASSLADRGHRGYTF.

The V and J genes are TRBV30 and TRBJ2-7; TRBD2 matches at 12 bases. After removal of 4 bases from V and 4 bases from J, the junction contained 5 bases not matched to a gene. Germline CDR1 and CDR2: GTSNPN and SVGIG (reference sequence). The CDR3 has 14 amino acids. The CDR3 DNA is TGTGCCTGGAATCTAGCGGGAGGGCGATACGAGCAGTACTTC. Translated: CAWNLAGGRYEQYF.

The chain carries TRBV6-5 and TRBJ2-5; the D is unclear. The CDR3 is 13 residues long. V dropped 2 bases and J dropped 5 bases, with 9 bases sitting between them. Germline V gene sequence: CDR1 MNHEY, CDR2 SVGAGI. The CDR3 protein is CASSYGQAETQYF. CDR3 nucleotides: TGTGCCAGCAGTTACGGGCAGGCGGAGACCCAGTACTTC.

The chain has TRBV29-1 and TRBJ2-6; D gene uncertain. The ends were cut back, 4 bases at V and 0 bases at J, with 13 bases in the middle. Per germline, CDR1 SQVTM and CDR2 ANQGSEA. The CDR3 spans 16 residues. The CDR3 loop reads CSVGGVSYSGANVLTF. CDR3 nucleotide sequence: TGCAGCGTTGGAGGCGTTTCCTACTCTGGGGCCAACGTCCTGACTTTC.

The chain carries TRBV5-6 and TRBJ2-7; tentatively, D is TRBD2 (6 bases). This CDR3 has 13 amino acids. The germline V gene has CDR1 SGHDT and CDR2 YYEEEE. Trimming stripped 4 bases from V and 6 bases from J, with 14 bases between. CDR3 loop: CASSLEEGSEQYF. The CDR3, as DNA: TGTGCCAGCAGCCTGGAGGAGGGGAGCGAGCAGTACTTC. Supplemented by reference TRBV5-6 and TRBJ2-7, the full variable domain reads DAGVTQSPTHLIKTRGQQVTLRCSPKSGHDTVSWYQQALGQGPQFIFQYYEEEERQRGNFPDRFSGHQFPNYSSELNVNALLLGDSALYLCASSLEEGSEQYFGPGTRLTVT.

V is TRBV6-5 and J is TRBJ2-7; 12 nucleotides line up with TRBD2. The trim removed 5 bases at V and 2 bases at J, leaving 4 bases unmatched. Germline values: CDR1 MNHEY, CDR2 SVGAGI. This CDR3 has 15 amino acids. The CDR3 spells CASSQGLAGPYEQYF. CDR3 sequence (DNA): TGTGCCAGCAGTCAGGGACTAGCGGGCCCCTACGAGCAGTACTTC.

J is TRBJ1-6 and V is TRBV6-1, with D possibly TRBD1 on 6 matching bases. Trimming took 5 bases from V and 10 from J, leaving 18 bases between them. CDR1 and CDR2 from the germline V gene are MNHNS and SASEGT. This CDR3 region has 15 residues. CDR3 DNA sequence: TGTGCCAGCAGTCCGCTTGGACAGCTTAAGTCACCCCTCCACTTT. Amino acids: CASSPLGQLKSPLHF.